This TCR beta chain was sequenced in a study of T cell changes during pregnancy in multiple sclerosis. Libraries were prepared by immunoSEQ multiplex PCR; TCRdb keeps only in-frame clonotypes and omits some of them. The top ten clones hold about 0.88% of a sample with more than 50,000 clones, 90% to 95% of them seen once. With V trimmed by 6 bases and J by 4 bases, 10 bases remained unmatched. The CDR3 loop spans 14 amino acids. The germline CDR1 and CDR2 sequences are SQVTM and ANQGSEA. The origin of this receptor is a female donor with multiple sclerosis, enrolled in a pregnancy study. The starting material was peripheral blood, obtained before pregnancy. The J gene is TRBJ1-2, the V gene TRBV29-1; 8 bases match TRBD1. The CDR3, as DNA: TGCAGCGTGGCCGGGACAGGCTTTTCCTATGGCTACACCTTC. It is translated as CSVAGTGFSYGYTF.